This note documents a single T cell receptor beta chain sequence. The authors' processing: Reference gene primer amplification gave estimated nucleated cell counts. Assay: immunoSEQ multiplex PCR; the TCRdb copy retains only in-frame clones and omits some. The DNA gave D and trimming, while V, J and clone size come from that table. This table holds 290,000 or so clones, 85% to 90% found once. The record originates from a study of blood T cell repertoires in COVID-19. Study-level background: The analysed material was cDNA or gDNA that came from T cells, B-cell-depleted T cells, or PBMCs.

Germline-derived CDR1 and CDR2 are SGHRS and YFSETQ. The V and J ends lost 0 bases and 0 bases respectively, with 7 bases between them. The CDR3 has 14 amino acids. This chain links TRBV5-1 with TRBJ2-7; D ambiguous. Input material: peripheral blood. The receptor was derived from a man aged 65-85 years with acute or convalescent COVID-19. The CDR3 DNA reads as TGCGCCAGCAGCTTGGGAGCACCCTCCTACGAGCAGTACTTC. Protein sequence: CASSLGAPSYEQYF.